Sequencing of this T cell receptor (beta chain) was carried out in a study of blood T cell repertoires in COVID-19. As for the study in general: Acute-phase and convalescent COVID-19 samples originated in the United States, Italy and Spain.

V lost 1 base to trimming and J lost 1 base, with 12 bases between them. Germline CDR1 is SGDLS and CDR2 is YYNGEE. There are 16 residues in the CDR3. Per the original methods: Quantification of nucleated cells was approximated via reference gene primer amplification. The method was immunoSEQ multiplex PCR; TCRdb's version includes in-frame clones alone and lacks a portion of them. The D gene and trimming were derived from the DNA, and the V and J assignments and clone size from that table. Here the sample spans about 190,000 clones, 88% being singletons. The chain links TRBV9 to TRBJ1-3; possible D gene TRBD1, 6 bases. The receptor's source is a man aged 18 to 29 with active or convalescent COVID-19. Input material: peripheral blood. CDR3 in DNA: TGTGCCAGCAGCGTACTACAGGACAGTTCTGGAAACACCATATATTTT. It yields the protein CASSVLQDSSGNTIYF.